The 27 T cell receptor beta chains in this list originate from one sample, sequenced in a study of blood T cell repertoires in COVID-19. Here immunoSEQ multiplex PCR was the method, and the copy in TCRdb shows in-frame clones only, minus some. The table has about 43,000 clones, more than 65% seen once. The sequencing sample was made of peripheral blood. Receptor source: a woman between 55 and 75 years old with acute or convalescent COVID-19.

This chain links TRBV6-5 with TRBJ2-7, with 10 bases matching TRBD1. The CDR3 length is 13 residues. Germline CDR1 and CDR2: MNHEY and SVGAGI. V trimming: 6 bases; J trimming: 3 bases; junction bases outside the gene matches: 2. Here the CDR3 reads CASRDRGRYEQYF. CDR3 sequence (DNA): TGTGCCAGCAGAGACAGGGGGCGCTACGAGCAGTACTTC.

The CDR3 sequence is CSASRQGPGYTF. CDR3 in DNA: TGCAGTGCTAGTCGACAGGGCCCTGGCTACACCTTC. This chain connects TRBV20-1 to TRBJ1-2, with 7 bases matching TRBD1. Germline assignment: CDR1 DFQATT and CDR2 SNEGSKA (reference sequence). V dropped 3 bases and J dropped 7; count of bases not matched to a gene: 5. The CDR3 is 12 amino acids.

The chain recombines TRBV30 with TRBJ2-7; D call uncertain. In germline, CDR1 is GTSNPN, CDR2 SVGIG (reference sequence). CDR3 size: 12 residues. The V end lost 2 bases, the J end lost 0 bases, and 5 bases lay between the germline ends. The chain's CDR3 is CAWSPNSYEQYF. CDR3 coding DNA: TGTGCCTGGAGTCCAAACTCCTACGAGCAGTACTTC.

The chain combines TRBV6-5 with TRBJ1-1; D not resolved. The CDR3 sequence is 16 residues long. Per germline, CDR1 MNHEY and CDR2 SVGAGI. V lost 0 bases and J lost 0, with 11 bases in between. The CDR3, as DNA: TGTGCCAGCAGTTACTCGAAACTGGTAATGAACACTGAAGCTTTCTTT. It is translated as CASSYSKLVMNTEAFF.

This chain joins TRBV29-1 and TRBJ2-1; 11 nucleotides align to TRBD1. The V gene's germline CDR1 is SQVTM and CDR2 ANQGSEA. The length of the CDR3 is 13 residues. The CDR3 bases are TGCACCTTTGTTGGGACAGGGGGCAATGAGCAGTTCTTC. It encodes CTFVGTGGNEQFF.

The chain uses TRBV30 and TRBJ1-2, with D possibly being TRBD1 (6 bases). The CDR3 runs 12 residues. Germline V gene lookup returns CDR1 GTSNPN and CDR2 SVGIG (reference sequence). Trimming pared 2 bases from V and 10 bases from J, leaving 14 bases between. DNA for the CDR3: TGTGCCTGGAGTTTCGGACAGAGGGACTACACCTTC. Amino acid sequence: CAWSFGQRDYTF.

This chain joins TRBV5-1 and TRBJ2-3, with 7 nucleotides matching TRBD1. The CDR3 loop spans 14 amino acids. In germline, CDR1 is SGHRS, CDR2 YFSETQ. V was pared by 4 bases and J by 2 bases, with 4 bases of the junction left unmatched. The CDR3 coding sequence is TGCGCCAGCAGCATGGGACAGAACACAGATACGCAGTATTTT. Residues: CASSMGQNTDTQYF.

The chain has TRBV7-2 and TRBJ2-7; 9 nucleotides align to TRBD1. Looked up from germline, CDR1 is SGHTA and CDR2 is FQGNSA. V gave up 5 bases and J gave up 4 bases; unmatched junction bases: 9. There are 15 residues in the CDR3. CDR3 sequence reads: CASSPTGGWRYEQYF. CDR3 sequence (DNA): TGTGCCAGCAGCCCAACAGGGGGCTGGCGGTACGAGCAGTACTTC.

The V call is TRBV27, the J call TRBJ2-1, with TRBD2 identical over 9 bases. The CDR3 runs to 15 residues. The germline V gene has CDR1 MNHEY and CDR2 SMNVEV (reference sequence). With 5 bases clipped from V and 3 bases from J, the junction kept 5 bases outside the gene matches. Here the CDR3 reads CASSGLAGNYNEQFF. The CDR3 bases are TGTGCCAGCAGTGGTCTAGCGGGGAACTACAATGAGCAGTTCTTC.

The chain recombines TRBV7-9 with TRBJ2-1, with 8 positions matching TRBD2. CDR3 size: 13 residues. Unmatched junction bases numbered 7, after V lost 6 bases and J lost 9 bases. Germline V lookup: CDR1 SEHNR, CDR2 FQNEAQ (reference sequence). CDR3 nucleotide sequence: TGTGCCAGCAGACCGGGGGGGCGAACTGAGCAGTTCTTC. Protein product: CASRPGGRTEQFF.

The rearrangement uses TRBV2 and TRBJ2-7; 7 bases align to TRBD2. The CDR3 totals 15 residues. With 3 bases clipped from V and 4 bases from J, the junction kept 9 bases outside the gene matches. Germline V lookup: CDR1 SNHLY, CDR2 FYNNEI. The CDR3 is CASSEGGFGAYEQYF. CDR3 in DNA: TGTGCCAGCAGTGAGGGGGGGTTTGGCGCTTACGAGCAGTACTTC.

This chain links TRBV7-2 with TRBJ2-1, with 10 bases that match TRBD2. V was clipped by 11 bases and J by 9 bases; unmatched bases: 13. Germline loops: CDR1 SGHTA, CDR2 FQGNSA. This CDR3 is built from 14 residues. The CDR3 DNA is TGTGCCGGCCATAGGAGCGGGGGGGCTAGTGAGCAGTTCTTC. It specifies CAGHRSGGASEQFF.

The sample holds a few counts of this clone. Other nucleotide sequences in the sample specify the same CDR3. V and J are TRBV14 and TRBJ1-1; 7 nucleotides align to TRBD1. The CDR3 is 14 residues long. Germline CDR1 is SGHDN and CDR2 is FVKESK. J lost 5 bases, V lost 1 base, and 4 bases had no gene match. CDR3 amino acids: CASSQVRGRTEAFF. The CDR3 DNA reads TGTGCCAGCAGCCAAGTGAGGGGGCGGACTGAAGCTTTCTTT.

The chain joins TRBV4-1 to TRBJ2-3; D may be TRBD1 (6 bases). Germline CDR1 MGHRA, CDR2 YSYEKL. Trimming shortened V by 1 base and J by 3 bases, and 14 bases separated the two germline ends. This CDR3 contains 16 residues. CDR3 nucleotide sequence: TGCGCCAGCAGCCAAGTCGTAGGGGGAAGTACAGATACGCAGTATTTT. Translation gives CASSQVVGGSTDTQYF.

The chain has TRBV5-5 and TRBJ1-3; D remains ambiguous. The CDR3 contains 15 residues. The germline V and J ends were trimmed by 7 bases and 0 bases, with 14 bases remaining between them. Germline assignment: CDR1 SGHKS and CDR2 YYEKEE (reference sequence). CDR3 region: CASGEVAISGNTIYF. CDR3 sequence (DNA): TGTGCCAGCGGGGAGGTTGCCATCTCTGGAAACACCATATATTTT.

V usage is TRBV10-2 and J usage is TRBJ2-2; 10 bases line up with TRBD2. V gave up 6 bases and J gave up 7 bases; unmatched junction bases: 8. This CDR3 contains 15 residues. Germline values: CDR1 WSHSY, CDR2 SAAADI. DNA for the CDR3: TGCGCCAGCAGGGGAGCGGGGGGGCCTGGCGGGGAGCTGTTTTTT. Amino acids: CASRGAGGPGGELFF.

This chain uses TRBV15 with TRBJ2-7; D is perhaps TRBD2 (5 bases). Germline V gene lookup returns CDR1 LNHNV and CDR2 YYDKDF (reference sequence). There are 16 residues in the CDR3. Trimming removed 0 bases from V and 7 bases from J, with 19 bases in between. CDR3 sequence (DNA): TGTGCCACCAGCAGAGATCGTCAGGCCCCCTGGGAGGAGCAGTACTTC. Protein product: CATSRDRQAPWEEQYF.

The chain links TRBV15 to TRBJ1-5, with 9 bases aligning to TRBD1. This CDR3 is built from 15 residues. V dropped 3 bases and J dropped 4; count of bases not matched to a gene: 4. Per germline, CDR1 LNHNV and CDR2 YYDKDF (reference sequence). This CDR3 reads CATSRDRGTNQPQHF. DNA of the CDR3: TGTGCCACCAGCAGGGACAGGGGCACGAATCAGCCCCAGCATTTT.

This chain links TRBV13 with TRBJ2-3; TRBD1 matches at 8 bases. This CDR3 has 14 residues. Looked up from germline, CDR1 is PRHDT and CDR2 is FYEKMQ (reference sequence). Trimming at V came to 5 bases and at J to 4 bases, leaving 5 bases not matched to a gene. The CDR3 DNA reads as TGTGCCAGCAGCATGGACAGGGCCCCAGATACGCAGTATTTT. It yields the protein CASSMDRAPDTQYF.

This CDR3 reads CASSAEPGGEKLFF. CDR3 DNA: TGTGCCAGCAGTGCAGAGCCGGGAGGGGAAAAACTGTTTTTT. The chain joins TRBV25-1 to TRBJ1-4, with D hard to call. Germline V CDR1 and CDR2: MGHDK, SYGVNS. Trimming cost V 4 bases and J 8 bases, with 14 bases left between them. This CDR3 region has 14 residues. The full variable domain, completed using reference TRBV25-1 and TRBJ1-4, is EADIYQTPRYLVIGTGKKITLECSQTMGHDKMYWYQQDPGMELHLIHYSYGVNSTEKGDLSSESTVSRIRTEHFPLTLESARPSHTSQYLCASSAEPGGEKLFFGSGTQLSVL.

J is TRBJ1-1 and V is TRBV4-3; 8 nucleotides line up with TRBD1. Germline lookup yields CDR1 LGHNA and CDR2 YSLEER. V was clipped by 0 bases and J by 11 bases; unmatched bases: 8. CDR3 size: 14 residues. DNA of the CDR3: TGCGCCAGCAGCCAAGATCTGCCCAGGGGGCGGGCTTTCTTT. Its translation is CASSQDLPRGRAFF.

J is TRBJ2-1 and V is TRBV5-1, with 15 bases matching TRBD2. The germline V gene encodes CDR1 SGHRS and CDR2 YFSETQ. The CDR3 sequence is 15 residues long. J gave up 7 bases and V 6 bases, and 5 bases lay outside the gene matches. This CDR3 reads CASTSGTSGGNEQFF. CDR3 coding DNA: TGCGCCAGCACTTCGGGGACTAGCGGGGGGAATGAGCAGTTCTTC.

The J gene is TRBJ2-7, the V gene TRBV7-9; no firm D call. Germline values: CDR1 SEHNR, CDR2 FQNEAQ (reference sequence). The CDR3 is made up of 13 amino acids. Trimming took off 4 bases at V and 3 bases at J, with 10 bases between the two ends. Here the CDR3 reads CASSSTVVYEQYF. The CDR3 DNA is TGTGCCAGCAGCTCAACAGTGGTCTACGAGCAGTACTTC.

The chain recombines TRBV4-2 with TRBJ1-2; no reliable D call. This CDR3 region has 15 residues. V lost 5 bases, J lost 0 bases, and 13 bases lay in between. The germline gives CDR1 LGHNA, CDR2 YNFKEQ. CDR3 region: CASSSPERANYGYTF. CDR3 DNA sequence: TGTGCCAGCAGCTCACCTGAGCGGGCTAACTATGGCTACACCTTC.

The chain carries TRBV30 and TRBJ2-3; TRBD1 matches 8 bases. The V segment lost 1 base and the J segment 1 base; nucleotides outside the gene matches: 4. The germline V gene has CDR1 GTSNPN and CDR2 SVGIG (reference sequence). The CDR3 consists of 15 residues. CDR3 region: CAWSGQGMGTDTQYF. The CDR3 nucleotides are TGTGCCTGGAGTGGACAGGGGATGGGCACAGATACGCAGTATTTT.

The chain is built from TRBV11-1 and TRBJ1-1, with 7 bases identical to TRBD1. The J segment lost 0 bases and the V segment lost 3 bases, leaving 4 bases of the junction unmatched. The germline CDR1 and CDR2 sequences are SGHAT and FQDESV (reference sequence). The CDR3 loop spans 15 amino acids. The CDR3 spells CASSFDDRVNTEAFF. DNA of the CDR3: TGTGCCAGCAGCTTCGACGACAGGGTGAACACTGAAGCTTTCTTT.

The chain carries TRBV19 and TRBJ2-7; 10 bases are shared with TRBD2. V lost 5 bases to trimming and J lost 2 bases; unmatched junction nucleotides: 9. This CDR3 is 16 amino acids long. Germline CDR1 is LNHDA and CDR2 is SQIVND (reference sequence). CDR3 loop: CASSPRIAGGPYEQYF. DNA for the CDR3: TGTGCCAGTAGTCCCCGGATAGCGGGGGGCCCCTACGAGCAGTACTTC.